The rows below give T cell receptor beta chains drawn from one sample of a study of vaccination and CD4 T cells after COVID-19. These TCRs are of unknown antigen specificity. TCRdb reanalysed the PCR reads using MiXCR and keeps one entry per CDR3 protein. The table lists 6,600 or so distinct CDR3 sequences, about two fifths of them singletons. The material sequenced was CD4+ T cells from blood, cultured in vitro. Source of these receptors: a human donor in good health. CDR3s include the opening cysteine and the closing phenylalanine or tryptophan. The D gene is left open where the match is weak. Size is stated for part of the rows, as once, few or many counts, or as a class when the clone is expanded.

d_call | j_call | v_call | clone_size | cdr3_nt | cdr3_aa
- | TRBJ2-1 | TRBV6-2/TRBV6-3 | - | TGTGCCAGCACTGCGGGACGGTCTTCCTTTGCTTACAATGAGCAGTTCTTC | CASTAGRSSFAYNEQFF
TRBD2 | TRBJ2-3 | TRBV9 | - | TGTGCCAGCAGTGAGACTAGCGGGGGCACAGATACGCAGTATTTT | CASSETSGGTDTQYF
- | TRBJ1-6 | TRBV12-3/TRBV12-4 | few | TGTGCCAGCAGCCGACAGGCGTCTAATTCACCCCTCCACTTT | CASSRQASNSPLHF
- | TRBJ1-1 | TRBV7-9 | few | TGTGCCAGCAGCTTCCAGGGAAACACTGAAGCTTTCTTT | CASSFQGNTEAFF
- | TRBJ1-1 | TRBV7-9 | few | TGTGCCAGCAGCCCCAGGGTCAGAGAGAGCACTGAAGCTTTCTTT | CASSPRVRESTEAFF
TRBD1 | TRBJ2-1 | TRBV7-3 | - | TGTGCCAGCAGCCAATCCGGGACAGGGCACAATGAGCAGTTCTTC | CASSQSGTGHNEQFF
TRBD2 | TRBJ2-5 | TRBV2 | once | TGTGCCAGCCGACTGACTAGCGGGGGGGCAGAGACCCAGTACTTC | CASRLTSGGAETQYF
TRBD1 | TRBJ1-5 | TRBV2 | - | TGTGCCAGCAGTGGCACAGGGGAACTACGGCCCCAGCATTTT | CASSGTGELRPQHF
- | TRBJ1-1 | TRBV2 | - | TGTGCCAGCGGCGGGGAGGCCACTGAAGCTTTCTTT | CASGGEATEAFF
- | TRBJ1-4 | TRBV5-8 | few | TGTGCCAGCAGTCCGGGGGCGTCGGGTAATGAAAAACTGTTTTTT | CASSPGASGNEKLFF
- | TRBJ2-1 | TRBV5-1 | once | TGCGCCAGCAGCGGCGACTCCTACAATGAGCAGTTCTTC | CASSGDSYNEQFF
- | TRBJ1-5 | TRBV20-1 | - | TGCAGTGCTAGAGCGAGGAGCAATCAGCCCCAGCATTTT | CSARARSNQPQHF
- | TRBJ1-6 | TRBV7-2 | - | TGTGCCAGCAGCCCCGGACCGAGCTCCTATAATTCACCCCTCCACTTT | CASSPGPSSYNSPLHF
- | TRBJ1-1 | TRBV7-3 | - | TGTGCCAGCAGCGCCGAGGGGAACACTGCAGCTTTCTTT | CASSAEGNTAAFF
TRBD1 | TRBJ2-2 | TRBV6-1 | few | TGTGCCAGCAGAGCCGGGACAGGGGGATATACCGGGGAGCTGTTTTTT | CASRAGTGGYTGELFF
- | TRBJ1-1 | TRBV20-1 | - | TGCAGTGCTACTAACAGGGAGAACACTGAAGCTTTCTTT | CSATNRENTEAFF
TRBD1 | TRBJ2-3 | TRBV10-3 | - | TGTGCCATCAGTGGGACAGGGGGCACAGATACGCAGTATTTT | CAISGTGGTDTQYF
TRBD2 | TRBJ2-7 | TRBV5-6 | - | TGTGCCAGCAGCTTGGGTGGGACTACCTACGAGCAGTACTTC | CASSLGGTTYEQYF
- | TRBJ1-2 | TRBV12-3/TRBV12-4 | few | TGTGCCAGCAGTCCCTTGGGGGTCGATGGCTACACCTTC | CASSPLGVDGYTF
- | TRBJ2-5 | TRBV20-1 | - | TGCAGTGCTAGCCCTTTGAGCGGAACACAAGAGACCCAGTACTTC | CSASPLSGTQETQYF
- | TRBJ1-6 | TRBV6-4 | - | TGTGCCAGCAGTGATCAGCCCTATAATTCACCCCTCCACTTT | CASSDQPYNSPLHF
- | TRBJ1-5 | TRBV20-1 | few | TGCAGTGCTAAGTCGGGCCCGGATTGGGATCAGCCCCAGCATTTT | CSAKSGPDWDQPQHF
- | TRBJ2-2 | TRBV6-1 | few | TGTGCCAGCACCCTAGGTCGGACCGGGGAGCTGTTTTTT | CASTLGRTGELFF